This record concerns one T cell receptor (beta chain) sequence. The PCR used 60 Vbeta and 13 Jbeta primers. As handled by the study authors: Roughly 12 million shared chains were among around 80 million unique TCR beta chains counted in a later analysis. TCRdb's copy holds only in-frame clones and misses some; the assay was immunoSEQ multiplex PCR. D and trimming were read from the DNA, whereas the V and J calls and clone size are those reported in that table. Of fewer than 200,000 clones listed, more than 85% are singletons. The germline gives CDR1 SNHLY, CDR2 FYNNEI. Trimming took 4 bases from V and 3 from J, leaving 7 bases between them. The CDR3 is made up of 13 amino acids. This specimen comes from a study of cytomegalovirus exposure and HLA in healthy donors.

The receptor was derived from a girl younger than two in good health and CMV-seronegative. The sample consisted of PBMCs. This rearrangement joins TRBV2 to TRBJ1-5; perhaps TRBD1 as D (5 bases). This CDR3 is CASSGTLNQPQHF. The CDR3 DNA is TGTGCCAGCAGTGGGACACTCAATCAGCCCCAGCATTTT.